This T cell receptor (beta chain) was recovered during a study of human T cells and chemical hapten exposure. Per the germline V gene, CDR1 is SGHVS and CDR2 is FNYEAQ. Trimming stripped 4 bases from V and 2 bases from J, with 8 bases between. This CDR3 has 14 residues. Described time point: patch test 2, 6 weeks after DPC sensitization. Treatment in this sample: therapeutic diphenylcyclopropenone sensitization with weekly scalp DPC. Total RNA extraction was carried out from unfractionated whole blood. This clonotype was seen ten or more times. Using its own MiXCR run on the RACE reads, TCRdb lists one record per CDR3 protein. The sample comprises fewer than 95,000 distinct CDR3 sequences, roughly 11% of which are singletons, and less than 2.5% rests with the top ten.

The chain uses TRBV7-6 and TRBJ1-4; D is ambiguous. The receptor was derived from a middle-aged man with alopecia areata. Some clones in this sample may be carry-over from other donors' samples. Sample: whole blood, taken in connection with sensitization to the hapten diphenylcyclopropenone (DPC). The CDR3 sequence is CASSSTLTNEKLFF. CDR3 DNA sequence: TGTGCCAGCAGCTCGACACTTACTAATGAAAAACTGTTTTTT. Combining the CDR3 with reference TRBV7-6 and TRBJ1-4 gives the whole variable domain GAGVSQSPRYKVTKRGQDVALRCDPISGHVSLYWYRQALGQGPEFLTYFNYEAQQDKSGLPNDRFSAERPEGSISTLTIQRTEQRDSAMYRCASSSTLTNEKLFFGSGTQLSVL.